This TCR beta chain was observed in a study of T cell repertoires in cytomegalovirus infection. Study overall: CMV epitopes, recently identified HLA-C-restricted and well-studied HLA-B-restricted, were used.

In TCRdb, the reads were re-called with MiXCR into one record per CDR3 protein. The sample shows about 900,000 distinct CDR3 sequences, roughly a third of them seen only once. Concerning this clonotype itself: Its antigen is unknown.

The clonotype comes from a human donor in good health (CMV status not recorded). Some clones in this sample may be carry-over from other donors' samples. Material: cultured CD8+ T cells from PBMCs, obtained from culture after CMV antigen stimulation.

The CDR3 DNA reads TGTGCCAGCAGTTTACTCAGGGGTGGGGGGGGCAATCAGCCCCAGCATTTT. Amino acid sequence: CASSLLRGGGGNQPQHF. The gene calls are TRBV28 and TRBJ1-5; tentatively, D is TRBD1 (6 bases). The V and J ends lost 2 bases and 2 bases respectively, with 16 bases between them. Germline V CDR1 and CDR2: MDHEN, SYDVKM. The CDR3 totals 17 residues.